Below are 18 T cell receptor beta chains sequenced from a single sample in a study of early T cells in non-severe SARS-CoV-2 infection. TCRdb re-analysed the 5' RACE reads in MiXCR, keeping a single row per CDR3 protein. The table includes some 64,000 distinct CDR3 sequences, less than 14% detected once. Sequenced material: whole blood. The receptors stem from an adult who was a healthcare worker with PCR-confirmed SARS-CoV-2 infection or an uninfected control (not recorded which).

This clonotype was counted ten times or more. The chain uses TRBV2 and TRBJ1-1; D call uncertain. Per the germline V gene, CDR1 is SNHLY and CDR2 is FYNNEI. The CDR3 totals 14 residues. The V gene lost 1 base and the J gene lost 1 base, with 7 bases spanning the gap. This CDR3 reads CASSEERWNTEAFF. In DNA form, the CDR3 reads TGTGCCAGCAGTGAAGAGCGCTGGAACACTGAAGCTTTCTTT. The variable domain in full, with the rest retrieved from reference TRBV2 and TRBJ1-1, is EPEVTQTPSHQVTQMGQEVILRCVPISNHLYFYWYRQILGQKVEFLVSFYNNEISEKSEIFDDQFSVERPDGSNFTLKIRSTKLEDSAMYFCASSEERWNTEAFFGQGTRLTVV.

CDR3 sequence reads: CASRPWDGAYEQYF. CDR3 DNA sequence: TGTGCCAGCAGGCCCTGGGACGGCGCCTACGAGCAGTACTTC. The V and J genes are TRBV6-6 and TRBJ2-7; D tentatively reads TRBD1 or TRBD2 (5 bases each). CDR3 size: 14 residues. Per germline, CDR1 MNHNY and CDR2 SVGAGI (reference sequence). Trimming removed 6 bases from V and 2 bases from J, with 14 bases in between.

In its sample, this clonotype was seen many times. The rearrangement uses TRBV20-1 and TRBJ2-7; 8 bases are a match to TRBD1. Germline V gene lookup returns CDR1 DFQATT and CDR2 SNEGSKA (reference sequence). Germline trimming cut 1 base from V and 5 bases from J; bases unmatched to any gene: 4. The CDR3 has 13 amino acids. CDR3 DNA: TGCAGTGCTAGAGGACAGGGGCCCCACGAGCAGTACTTC. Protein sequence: CSARGQGPHEQYF.

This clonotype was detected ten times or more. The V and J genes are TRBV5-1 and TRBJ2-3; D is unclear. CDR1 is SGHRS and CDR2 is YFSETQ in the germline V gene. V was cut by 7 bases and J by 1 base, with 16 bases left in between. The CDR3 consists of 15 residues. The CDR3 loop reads CASEDGLSRTDTQYF. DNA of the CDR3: TGCGCCAGCGAGGACGGGCTCTCCCGCACAGATACGCAGTATTTT.

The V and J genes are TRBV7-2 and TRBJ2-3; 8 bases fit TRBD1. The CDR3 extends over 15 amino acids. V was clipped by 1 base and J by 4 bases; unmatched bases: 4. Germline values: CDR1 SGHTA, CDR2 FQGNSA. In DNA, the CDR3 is TGTGCCAGCAGCTTAGGGTCAGGGGGCCCAGATACGCAGTATTTT. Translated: CASSLGSGGPDTQYF.

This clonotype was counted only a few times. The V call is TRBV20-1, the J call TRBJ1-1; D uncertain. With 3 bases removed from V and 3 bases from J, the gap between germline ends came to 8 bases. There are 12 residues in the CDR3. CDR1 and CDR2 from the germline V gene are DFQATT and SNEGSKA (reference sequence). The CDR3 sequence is CSARLRDTEAFF. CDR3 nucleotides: TGCAGTGCTAGGCTCCGGGACACTGAAGCTTTCTTT.

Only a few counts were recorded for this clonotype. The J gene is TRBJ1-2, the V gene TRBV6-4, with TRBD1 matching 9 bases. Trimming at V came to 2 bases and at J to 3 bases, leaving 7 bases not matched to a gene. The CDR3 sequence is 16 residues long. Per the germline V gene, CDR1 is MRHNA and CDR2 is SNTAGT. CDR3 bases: TGTGCCAGCAGTGACCCCTTGCGGACAGGGGACTATGGCTACACCTTC. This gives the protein CASSDPLRTGDYGYTF.

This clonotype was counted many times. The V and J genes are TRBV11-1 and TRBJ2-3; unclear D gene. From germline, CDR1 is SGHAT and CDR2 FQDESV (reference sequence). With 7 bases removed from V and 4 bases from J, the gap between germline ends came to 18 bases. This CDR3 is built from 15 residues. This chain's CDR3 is CASTSPFGFADTQYF. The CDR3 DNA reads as TGTGCCAGCACCAGTCCATTCGGTTTTGCAGATACGCAGTATTTT.

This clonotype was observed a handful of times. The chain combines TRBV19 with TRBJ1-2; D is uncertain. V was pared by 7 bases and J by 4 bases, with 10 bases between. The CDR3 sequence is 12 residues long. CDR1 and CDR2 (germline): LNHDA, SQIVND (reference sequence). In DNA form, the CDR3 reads TGTGCCAGTACCAATTCCGCCTATGGCTACACCTTC. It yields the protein CASTNSAYGYTF.

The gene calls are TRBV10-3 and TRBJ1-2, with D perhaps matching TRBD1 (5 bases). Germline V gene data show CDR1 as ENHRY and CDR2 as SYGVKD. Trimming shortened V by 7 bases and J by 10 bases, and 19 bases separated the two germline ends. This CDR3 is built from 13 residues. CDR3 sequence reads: CAIKTGDLADYTF. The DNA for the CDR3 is TGTGCCATCAAGACGGGGGACCTCGCGGACTACACCTTC.

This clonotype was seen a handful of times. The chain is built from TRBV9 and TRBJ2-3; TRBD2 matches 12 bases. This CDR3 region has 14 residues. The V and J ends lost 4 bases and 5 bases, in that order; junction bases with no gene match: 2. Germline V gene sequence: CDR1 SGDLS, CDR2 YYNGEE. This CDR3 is CASSSGLAGDTQYF. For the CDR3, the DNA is TGTGCCAGCAGCTCGGGACTAGCGGGAGATACGCAGTATTTT.

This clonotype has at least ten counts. The CDR3 DNA follows: TGCAGCGTTGACCCCAGGGGGCATGAGACCCAGTACTTC. Its translation: CSVDPRGHETQYF. The V and J genes are TRBV29-1 and TRBJ2-5; 8 bases match TRBD1. This CDR3 contains 13 residues. Germline V gene sequence: CDR1 SQVTM, CDR2 ANQGSEA. Losses at the gene ends were 3 bases for V and 5 bases for J; bases not matched to a gene: 5.

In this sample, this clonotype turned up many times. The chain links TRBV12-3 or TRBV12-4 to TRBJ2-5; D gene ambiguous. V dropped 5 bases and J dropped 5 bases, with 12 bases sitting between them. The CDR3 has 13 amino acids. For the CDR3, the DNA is TGTGCCAGCAGTACCACCCAAACGGAGACCCAGTACTTC. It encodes CASSTTQTETQYF.

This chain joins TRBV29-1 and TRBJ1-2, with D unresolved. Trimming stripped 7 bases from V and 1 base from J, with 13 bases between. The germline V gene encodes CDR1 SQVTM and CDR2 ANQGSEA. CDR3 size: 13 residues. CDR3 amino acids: CSAGDEVNYGYTF. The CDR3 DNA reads TGCAGCGCGGGAGACGAGGTTAACTATGGCTACACCTTC. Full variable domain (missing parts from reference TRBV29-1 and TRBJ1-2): SAVISQKPSRDICQRGTSLTIQCQVDSQVTMMFWYRQQPGQSLTLIATANQGSEATYESGFVIDKFPISRPNLTFSTLTVSNMSPEDSSIYLCSAGDEVNYGYTFGSGTRLTVV.

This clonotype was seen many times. CDR3 nucleotide sequence: TGCAGTGCTAGAGATCCCACAGGGGACCATGTACGATATGGCTACACCTTC. Translated, it gives CSARDPTGDHVRYGYTF. This chain joins TRBV20-1 and TRBJ1-2, with 7 nucleotides matching TRBD1. The CDR3 length is 17 residues. Germline CDR1 DFQATT, CDR2 SNEGSKA (reference sequence). V was pared by 0 bases and J by 5 bases, with 15 bases of the junction left unmatched.

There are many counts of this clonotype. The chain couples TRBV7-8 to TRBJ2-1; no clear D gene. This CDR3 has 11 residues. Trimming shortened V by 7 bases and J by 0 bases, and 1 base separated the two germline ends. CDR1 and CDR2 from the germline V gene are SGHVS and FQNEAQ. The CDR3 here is CASTSYNEQFF. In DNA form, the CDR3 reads TGTGCCAGCACCTCCTACAATGAGCAGTTCTTC.

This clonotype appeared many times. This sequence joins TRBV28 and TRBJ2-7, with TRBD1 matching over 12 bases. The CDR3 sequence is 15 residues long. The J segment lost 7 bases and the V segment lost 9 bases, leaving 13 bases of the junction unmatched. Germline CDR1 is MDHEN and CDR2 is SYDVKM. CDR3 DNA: TGTGCCAGTCAATACCCGGGACAGGGGGCGTTTGAGCAGTACTTC. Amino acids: CASQYPGQGAFEQYF.

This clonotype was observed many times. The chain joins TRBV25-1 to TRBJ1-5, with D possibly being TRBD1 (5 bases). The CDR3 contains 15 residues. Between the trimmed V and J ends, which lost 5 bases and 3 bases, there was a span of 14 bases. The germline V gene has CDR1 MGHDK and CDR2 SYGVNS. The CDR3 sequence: CASSPGGRVNQPQHF. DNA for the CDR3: TGTGCCAGCAGTCCCGGGGGTCGGGTCAATCAGCCCCAGCATTTT.